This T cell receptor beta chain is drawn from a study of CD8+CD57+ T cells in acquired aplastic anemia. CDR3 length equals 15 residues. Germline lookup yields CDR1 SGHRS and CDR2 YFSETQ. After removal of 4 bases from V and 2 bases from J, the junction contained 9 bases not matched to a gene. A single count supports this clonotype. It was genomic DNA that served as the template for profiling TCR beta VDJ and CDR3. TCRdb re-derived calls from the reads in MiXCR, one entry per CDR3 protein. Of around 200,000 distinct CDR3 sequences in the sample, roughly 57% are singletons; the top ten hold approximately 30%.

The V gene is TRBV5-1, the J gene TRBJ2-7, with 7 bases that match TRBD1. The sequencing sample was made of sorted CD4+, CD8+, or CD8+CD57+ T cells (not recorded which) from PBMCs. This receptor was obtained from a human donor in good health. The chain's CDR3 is CASSPQGTATYEQYF. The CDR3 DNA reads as TGCGCCAGCAGCCCTCAGGGGACAGCAACCTACGAGCAGTACTTC.